Each of the 13 T cell receptor beta chains below was sequenced from the same sample in a study of T cells in Graves' hyperthyroidism and ophthalmopathy. It was RNA transcripts that yielded the amplified TCR beta CDR3 regions. A first-round RT-PCR of the TCR CDR3 used the HTBI primer set. MiXCR, run by TCRdb on the multiplex PCR reads, gives a single entry per CDR3 protein. The profile shows around 300,000 distinct CDR3 sequences, 13% of them singletons. Sequenced: blood. The source of these receptors is a woman in her thirties with Graves' hyperthyroidism that later progressed to Graves' ophthalmopathy.

This clonotype was seen once. A much more abundant neighbour one base away suggests this may be a read error. The genes are TRBV28 and TRBJ1-5; no firm D call. The CDR3 has 15 residues. The germline gives CDR1 MDHEN, CDR2 SYDVKM. The V end lost 10 bases, the J end lost 15 bases, and 31 bases lay between the germline ends. The CDR3 is CATTLAVNTKDARHF. In DNA form, the CDR3 reads TGTGCCACCACCCTTGCCGTCAACACCAAAGACGCGAGGCATTTT.

The chain links TRBV7-9 to TRBJ2-3, with 8 bases lining up with TRBD2. Unmatched junction bases numbered 9, after V lost 1 base and J lost 9 bases. Germline CDR1 SEHNR, CDR2 FQNEAQ (reference sequence). CDR3 length equals 15 residues. For the CDR3, the DNA is TGTGCCAGCAGCTTAGATGGACTAGCCGGCCCCACGCAGTATTTT. This codes for CASSLDGLAGPTQYF.

CDR3 loop: CASSRVESYEQYF. The CDR3 DNA reads TGTGCCAGTAGTCGGGTGGAGAGCTACGAGCAGTACTTC. The rearrangement joins TRBV19 to TRBJ2-7; D remains ambiguous. This CDR3 comprises 13 residues. Germline CDR1 LNHDA, CDR2 SQIVND (reference sequence). The V end was cut by 5 bases, the J end by 3 bases, with 11 bases between.

This clonotype was seen at least ten times. This chain uses TRBV13 with TRBJ2-3, with TRBD2 as a possible D gene (5 bases). Germline V gene data show CDR1 as PRHDT and CDR2 as FYEKMQ (reference sequence). V was trimmed by 6 bases and J by 0 bases, leaving 13 bases between them. CDR3 length equals 15 residues. Here the CDR3 reads CASRSGGTSTDTQYF. The CDR3 DNA follows: TGTGCCAGCAGGTCCGGAGGAACTAGCACAGATACGCAGTATTTT.

V usage is TRBV27 and J usage is TRBJ2-2; D ambiguous. The germline CDR1 and CDR2 sequences are MNHEY and SMNVEV (reference sequence). Trimming took off 8 bases at V and 2 bases at J, with 21 bases between the two ends. CDR3 length: 17 amino acids. CDR3 in DNA: TGTGCCAGCTGCCTCCGACTGCAGACGGTAAACACCGGGGAGCTGTTTTTT. Its translation is CASCLRLQTVNTGELFF.

This clonotype was seen ten or more times. V usage is TRBV6-1 and J usage is TRBJ2-3; a weak D match, TRBD1 (5 bases). The V gene lost 2 bases and the J gene lost 2 bases, with 8 bases spanning the gap. This CDR3 is 14 amino acids long. CDR1 and CDR2 (germline): MNHNS, SASEGT. CDR3: CASSEQGPTDTQYF. In DNA form, the CDR3 reads TGTGCCAGCAGTGAACAGGGCCCCACAGATACGCAGTATTTT.

The V and J genes are TRBV7-2 and TRBJ2-7; 7 nucleotides agree with TRBD1. J gave up 7 bases and V 0 bases, and 3 bases lay outside the gene matches. CDR3 length: 13 amino acids. Germline CDR1 reads SGHTA; CDR2 reads FQGNSA. CDR3 region: CASSLAVTGEQYF. For the CDR3, the DNA is TGTGCCAGCAGCTTAGCGGTGACAGGGGAGCAGTACTTC.

The V gene is TRBV12-3 or TRBV12-4, the J gene TRBJ2-2; D might be TRBD1 (6 bases). V lost 3 bases to trimming and J lost 1 base, with 9 bases between them. The CDR3 covers 15 residues. CDR3 sequence reads: CASSLARGNTGELFF. In DNA, the CDR3 is TGTGCCAGCAGTTTGGCCAGGGGGAACACCGGGGAGCTGTTTTTT.

This clonotype was observed a few times. A much larger clonotype is one base distant, so this may be a read error. This chain uses TRBV6-1 with TRBJ2-7; 7 bases align to TRBD2. Germline lookup yields CDR1 MNHNS and CDR2 SASEGT. CDR3 length: 17 residues. CDR3 in amino acids: CAGSPGYATSLQDEQYF. DNA for the CDR3: TGTGCCGGCAGTCCGGGGTATGCGACTAGCCTGCAGGACGAGCAGTACTTC.

V usage is TRBV27 and J usage is TRBJ1-2; D not resolved. The CDR3 length is 14 residues. Germline V gives CDR1 MNHEY, CDR2 SMNVEV (reference sequence). V lost 8 bases, J lost 7 bases, and 20 bases lay in between. The CDR3 region has the DNA TGTGCCAGCCCTTTCCGGGCTCCCATACGTGGCTACACCTTC. Amino acids: CASPFRAPIRGYTF.

This clonotype was seen only a few times. The chain employs TRBV19 and TRBJ1-1; unclear D gene. V was cut by 4 bases and J by 1 base, with 7 bases left in between. CDR1 is LNHDA, CDR2 SQIVND, per germline (reference sequence). CDR3 length equals 13 residues. The CDR3 reads CASSTFKNTEAFF. The CDR3, as DNA: TGTGCCAGTAGTACCTTCAAGAACACTGAAGCTTTCTTT.

This clonotype has at least ten counts. This rearrangement joins TRBV2 to TRBJ1-1; D uncertain. The germline V gene has CDR1 SNHLY and CDR2 FYNNEI. Trimming removed 1 base at V and 7 bases at J, with 10 bases between. This CDR3 is built from 13 residues. CDR3: CASSEGPGFEAFF. CDR3 nucleotides: TGTGCCAGCAGTGAAGGGCCAGGATTTGAAGCTTTCTTT.

This clonotype was counted ten times or more. The chain carries TRBV7-2 and TRBJ2-3, with no clear D. V was trimmed by 5 bases and J by 0 bases, leaving 12 bases between them. This CDR3 has 15 amino acids. Germline lookup yields CDR1 SGHTA and CDR2 FQGNSA. The CDR3 protein is CASSGMSSSTDTQYF. The CDR3 DNA sequence: TGTGCCAGCAGCGGCATGTCCTCTAGCACAGATACGCAGTATTTT.